The rows below give T cell receptor beta chains drawn from one sample of a study of T cell clones after liver transplantation. Assay: immunoSEQ multiplex PCR; the TCRdb copy retains only in-frame clones and omits some. The sample has about 60,000 clones, 71% seen once; the top ten hold around 16%. The sample here was CD4+ T cells from blood, taken before liver transplant. These receptors all come from a human donor who received a liver transplant. Each CDR3 is given with its conserved first and last residue. The order of the fields is J gene, V gene, CDR3 protein.

TRBJ1-1	TRBV19	CASSMGGRGGRPEAFF
TRBJ2-2	TRBV21-1	CASSKGPTVNTGELFF
TRBJ1-6	TRBV2	CASKNRGGPGNSPLHF
TRBJ1-2	TRBV6-5	CASSSRPDTNGYTF
TRBJ1-5	TRBV2	CATSGGTGFNQPQHF
TRBJ2-7	TRBV27	CASGRGDYEQYF
TRBJ2-3	TRBV9	CASSVGTSGRSTDTQYF
TRBJ1-2	TRBV7-2	CASSSGTGPYGYTF
TRBJ2-3	TRBV11-3	CASSISGGGDTQYF
TRBJ1-1	TRBV7-9	CASRTGLTEAFF
TRBJ1-5	TRBV7-2	CASSSRGGRGNQPQHF
TRBJ1-5	TRBV19	CASSISEGYQPQHF
TRBJ1-1	TRBV12-5	CASGLVLEQTGVTEAFF
TRBJ1-2	TRBV6-5	CASSQTGAGGYTF
TRBJ1-6	TRBV6-4	CASSARQGGNSPLHF
TRBJ2-5	TRBV10-2	CASSESGLADYQETQYF
TRBJ2-1	TRBV6-1	CASQDGGDNEQFF
TRBJ1-5	TRBV10-2	CASSDRGRNQPQHF
TRBJ2-7	TRBV30	CAWSSAQPGSKEQYF
TRBJ2-2	TRBV2	CASSEQTRQTGELFF
TRBJ1-5	TRBV19	CANWVGQNSNQPQHF
TRBJ1-5	TRBV10-1	CASSETSNQPQHF
TRBJ1-6	TRBV7-8	CASSGQGLGSPLHF
TRBJ2-1	TRBV30	CAWRSGAQPYNEQFF
TRBJ2-7	TRBV5-4	CATGRDSYEQYF
TRBJ1-1	TRBV6-1	CASSTSGTGRTEAFF
TRBJ1-2	TRBV6-1	CASSAGQGLDYGYTF
TRBJ1-3	TRBV5-6	CASSFDSGMWNTIYF
TRBJ1-1	TRBV18	CASSLNDQGGTEAFF
TRBJ1-2	TRBV7-2	CASSLGQGTYGYTF
TRBJ2-3	TRBV27	CASSFSGPATDTQYF
TRBJ1-5	TRBV28	CASSLGLGTGKQPQHF
TRBJ2-7	TRBV4-1	CASSQDIARVEYEQYF
TRBJ1-2	TRBV28	CASSSPGTGNYGYTF
TRBJ2-2	TRBV15	CATSAGRVNTGELFF
TRBJ1-5	TRBV2	CASSGQGLGGQPQHF
TRBJ2-2	TRBV4-1	CASSQERFSDTGELFF
TRBJ1-3	TRBV28	CASRPGGRGYSGNTIYF
TRBJ1-2	TRBV5-1	CASSFGLEAGGHGYTF
TRBJ1-3	TRBV6-5	CASSYARDREDTIYF
TRBJ2-7	TRBV2	CASSDWANPYEQYF
TRBJ2-5	TRBV11-2	CASSLAPSGGDETQYF
TRBJ2-7	TRBV18	CASSPSLAGGDYEQYF
TRBJ2-7	TRBV6-6	CASSYLDSHEQYF
TRBJ1-2	TRBV2	CASSGQGPYGYTF
TRBJ2-7	TRBV18	CASSGTTGPHEQYF
TRBJ1-4	TRBV10-3	CAISPGGASNEKLFF
TRBJ1-5	TRBV6-1	CATLNSGLNQPQHF
TRBJ2-7	TRBV19	CASSIAGHSSYEQYF
TRBJ2-5	TRBV25-1	CASSGSRTSGGSQETQYF
TRBJ1-6	TRBV28	CASSSGGVTYNSPLHF
TRBJ1-2	TRBV2	CASSVSGEGTYGYTF
TRBJ2-7	TRBV10-2	CASNGQGTYEQYF